This T cell receptor (beta chain) is drawn from a study of blood T cell repertoires in COVID-19. Sequencing used immunoSEQ multiplex PCR; TCRdb keeps in-frame clones, though not all of them. The sample holds under 40,000 clones, more than 80% seen once. Germline V gives CDR1 KGHDR, CDR2 SFDVKD. The V gene lost 1 base and the J gene lost 3 bases, with 10 bases spanning the gap. This CDR3 spans 15 amino acids. Material for sequencing was peripheral blood. The V and J genes are TRBV24-1 and TRBJ2-3; possible D gene TRBD1, 5 bases. This TCR came from a male donor with active COVID-19. The CDR3 sequence: CATSDFRDRTDTQYF. CDR3 in DNA: TGTGCCACCAGTGATTTCAGGGATAGGACAGATACGCAGTATTTT.